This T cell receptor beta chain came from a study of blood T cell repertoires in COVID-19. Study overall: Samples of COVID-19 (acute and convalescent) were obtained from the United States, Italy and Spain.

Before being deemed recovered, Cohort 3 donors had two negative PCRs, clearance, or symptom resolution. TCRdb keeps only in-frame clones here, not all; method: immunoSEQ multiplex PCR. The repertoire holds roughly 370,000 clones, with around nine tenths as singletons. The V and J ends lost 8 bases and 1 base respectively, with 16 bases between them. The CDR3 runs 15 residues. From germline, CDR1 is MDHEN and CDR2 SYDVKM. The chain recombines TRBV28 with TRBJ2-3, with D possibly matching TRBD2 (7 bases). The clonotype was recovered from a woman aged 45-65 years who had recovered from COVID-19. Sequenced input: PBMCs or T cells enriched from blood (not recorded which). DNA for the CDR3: TGTGCCAGCCGCTCCGGGGGGCAGGGCACAGATACGCAGTATTTT. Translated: CASRSGGQGTDTQYF.